This entry describes one TCR beta chain. This CDR3 is built from 14 residues. V lost 9 bases, J lost 4 bases, and 15 bases lay in between. Germline values: CDR1 KGHDR, CDR2 SFDVKD. The entry originates in a study of regulatory T cells in long-lasting Graves disease. HTBI primers from iRepertoire and Arm-PCR of CDR3 regions yielded the TCR beta libraries. TCRdb reprocessed the multiplex PCR reads via MiXCR and lists one record per CDR3 protein. The table has some 340,000 distinct CDR3 sequences, 12% seen once. Indicated time point: newly diagnosed GD, antithyroid drugs for less than 3 months. PBMCs provided the RNA from which the TCR library was made. The sample also formed part of further work on T cells in Graves' hyperthyroidism and ophthalmopathy.

This chain links TRBV24-1 with TRBJ2-1; D is perhaps TRBD2 (7 bases). Sample: peripheral blood mononuclear cells (PBMCs), taken at new diagnosis, from a patient treated with antithyroid drugs. The clonotype originates from a woman younger than 30 with Graves disease. The CDR3 region is CATDRGARYNEQFF. For the CDR3, the DNA is TGTGCCACCGATCGGGGGGCAAGATACAATGAGCAGTTCTTC.